Listed here are 26 T cell receptor beta chains from one sample, sequenced in a study of cytomegalovirus exposure and HLA in healthy donors. 13 Jbeta primers and 60 Vbeta primers were used for the PCR. Sequenced by immunoSEQ multiplex PCR; TCRdb stores in-frame clones only, minus some. The table includes 120,000 to 150,000 clones, about four fifths detected once. Material: PBMCs. The receptors stem from a man aged 35 to 55 in good health and CMV-seropositive.

The CDR3 DNA sequence: TGTGCCAGTAATCCCTGGCAGGCCACGGGCAATCAGCCCCAGCATTTT. As protein: CASNPWQATGNQPQHF. The J gene is TRBJ1-5, the V gene TRBV19; no reliable D call. V lost 7 bases, J lost 2 bases, and 18 bases lay in between. CDR1 and CDR2 (germline): LNHDA, SQIVND (reference sequence). The CDR3 length is 16 residues.

The V gene is TRBV5-1, the J gene TRBJ2-1; 11 bases are shared with TRBD2. Germline V gives CDR1 SGHRS, CDR2 YFSETQ. The CDR3 is 16 amino acids. Unmatched junction bases numbered 9, after V lost 4 bases and J lost 6 bases. The CDR3 region is CASSAVPLAGGNEQFF. CDR3 coding DNA: TGCGCCAGCAGCGCGGTCCCCCTAGCGGGGGGCAATGAGCAGTTCTTC.

This clone was counted a single time. One end of the junction varies from germline; a read error may be responsible. The chain uses TRBV7-9 and TRBJ1-5; D is uncertain. Germline lookup yields CDR1 SEHNR and CDR2 FQNEAQ (reference sequence). This CDR3 is 12 amino acids long. The CDR3 region has the DNA TGTTCCAGCAGCTACTATAACGAGCCCCAGCATTTT. Translated, it gives CSSSYYNEPQHF.

The chain links TRBV6-5 to TRBJ2-3, with D maybe TRBD1 (6 bases). The V gene lost 7 bases and the J gene lost 2 bases, with 13 bases spanning the gap. The length of the CDR3 is 14 residues. CDR1 and CDR2 (germline): MNHEY, SVGAGI. The CDR3 region has the DNA TGTGCCAGCACCACAGGGTACCTCACAGATACGCAGTATTTT. The encoded protein is CASTTGYLTDTQYF.

This chain connects TRBV5-3 to TRBJ1-1; TRBD1 aligns across 9 bases. TRBV5-3 is recorded as an ORF, its role being uncertain. V gave up 5 bases and J gave up 0 bases; unmatched junction bases: 8. The CDR3 spans 16 residues. This CDR3 reads CARRWTGEEMNTEAFF. The CDR3 region has the DNA TGTGCCAGAAGGTGGACAGGGGAAGAGATGAACACTGAAGCTTTCTTT.

The rearrangement links TRBV7-9 to TRBJ1-1, with 7 bases lining up with TRBD1. The CDR3 extends over 15 amino acids. V was clipped by 2 bases and J by 4 bases; unmatched bases: 7. Germline CDR1 is SEHNR and CDR2 is FQNEAQ (reference sequence). The CDR3 loop reads CASSLTRGPGTEAFF. The CDR3, as DNA: TGTGCCAGCAGCTTAACGAGGGGGCCAGGCACTGAAGCTTTCTTT.

J is TRBJ2-3 and V is TRBV9; 9 bases line up with TRBD2. V trimming: 2 bases; J trimming: 1 base; junction bases outside the gene matches: 11. Germline V gene sequence: CDR1 SGDLS, CDR2 YYNGEE. CDR3 length: 18 residues. In nucleotides, the CDR3 is TGTGCCAGCAGCGTCCCCATATTTGTAGCGGGGGGCACAGATACGCAGTATTTT. Translating it yields CASSVPIFVAGGTDTQYF.

The rearrangement joins TRBV19 to TRBJ2-7, with D perhaps matching TRBD2 (6 bases). V was cut by 7 bases and J by 3 bases, with 16 bases left in between. There are 14 residues in the CDR3. Germline CDR1 and CDR2: LNHDA and SQIVND (reference sequence). The CDR3 sequence is CASTPGSTDYEQYF. CDR3 nucleotides: TGTGCCAGTACCCCCGGGAGCACAGACTACGAGCAGTACTTC.

This clone was seen a handful of times. The chain is built from TRBV7-9 and TRBJ1-1; 7 nucleotides line up with TRBD1. Germline V gene data show CDR1 as SEHNR and CDR2 as FQNEAQ (reference sequence). The CDR3 runs to 15 residues. J lost 2 bases, V lost 3 bases, and 6 bases had no gene match. The chain's CDR3 is CASSFSGGINTEAFF. The CDR3 DNA reads as TGTGCCAGCAGCTTTTCAGGGGGTATCAACACTGAAGCTTTCTTT.

The chain couples TRBV6-1 to TRBJ1-1; TRBD1 is a possible D gene (5 bases). Germline V gene lookup returns CDR1 MNHNS and CDR2 SASEGT. The CDR3 consists of 16 residues. V was pared by 0 bases and J by 5 bases, with 16 bases between. In DNA, the CDR3 is TGTGCCAGCAGTGAAGCCCCCCAGGGAGGTGGGACTGAAGCTTTCTTT. Amino acids: CASSEAPQGGGTEAFF.

CDR3 protein: CASSPLQGWDTEAFF. CDR3 nucleotide sequence: TGTGCCAGCAGTCCATTACAGGGATGGGACACTGAAGCTTTCTTT. J is TRBJ1-1 and V is TRBV6-1, with D possibly being TRBD1 (6 bases). The CDR3 has 15 amino acids. Trimming shortened V by 5 bases and J by 3 bases, and 16 bases separated the two germline ends. Germline values: CDR1 MNHNS, CDR2 SASEGT.

This clone occurred many times. This chain uses TRBV6-5 with TRBJ2-1; D gene uncertain. V was pared by 0 bases and J by 4 bases, with 4 bases between. The CDR3 loop spans 13 amino acids. CDR1 and CDR2 from the germline V gene are MNHEY and SVGAGI. CDR3 nucleotides: TGTGCCAGCAGTTACTCCGGGTACAATGAGCAGTTCTTC. It specifies CASSYSGYNEQFF.

This clone occurred a few times. The V and J genes are TRBV18 and TRBJ1-2; TRBD1 matches 7 bases. In germline, CDR1 is KGHSH, CDR2 LQKENI. V trimming: 2 bases; J trimming: 6 bases; junction bases outside the gene matches: 12. The CDR3 length is 16 residues. The CDR3 region is CASSPGARTGVNGYTF. CDR3 sequence (DNA): TGTGCCAGCTCACCAGGGGCCAGGACAGGAGTAAATGGCTACACCTTC.

V gene TRBV5-6 combines with J gene TRBJ1-2; maybe TRBD1 (5 bases). The CDR3 runs to 14 residues. The germline CDR1 and CDR2 sequences are SGHDT and YYEEEE. The ends were cut back, 0 bases at V and 2 bases at J, with 8 bases in the middle. CDR3 residues: CASSLDRGNYGYTF. The CDR3 DNA sequence: TGTGCCAGCAGCTTGGATAGGGGAAACTATGGCTACACCTTC.

The gene calls are TRBV9 and TRBJ1-5; D call uncertain. Trimming pared 3 bases from V and 0 bases from J, leaving 10 bases between. The CDR3 is made up of 15 amino acids. Germline V gives CDR1 SGDLS, CDR2 YYNGEE. The CDR3 sequence: CASSATDYSNQPQHF. In DNA, the CDR3 is TGTGCCAGCAGCGCCACAGATTATAGCAATCAGCCCCAGCATTTT.

This clone was found a few times. This rearrangement joins TRBV7-8 to TRBJ2-7, with 9 bases fitting TRBD1. The CDR3 is made up of 13 amino acids. Unmatched junction bases numbered 9, after V lost 9 bases and J lost 6 bases. The germline V gene encodes CDR1 SGHVS and CDR2 FQNEAQ. In DNA, the CDR3 is TGTGCCAGTGGGACAGGGTTTACAGGCGAGCAGTACTTC. As protein: CASGTGFTGEQYF. The variable domain in full, completed from reference TRBV7-8 and TRBJ2-7, reads GAGVSQSPRYKVAKRGQDVALRCDPISGHVSLFWYQQALGQGPEFLTYFQNEAQLDKSGLPSDRFFAERPEGSVSTLKIQRTQQEDSAVYLCASGTGFTGEQYFGPGTRLTVT.

This clone was counted between two and nine times. The J gene is TRBJ1-3, the V gene TRBV10-3, with 11 bases that match TRBD1. CDR3 length equals 16 residues. V lost 7 bases, J lost 0 bases, and 5 bases stayed unmatched. CDR1 and CDR2 from the germline V gene are ENHRY and SYGVKD. The CDR3 reads CAINRDRGISGNTIYF. Written as DNA, the CDR3 is TGTGCCATCAACAGGGACAGGGGGATCTCTGGAAACACCATATATTTT.

J is TRBJ2-5 and V is TRBV5-4, with TRBD1 matching 8 bases. The CDR3 totals 15 residues. Germline V gives CDR1 SGHNT, CDR2 YYREEE (reference sequence). The V segment lost 3 bases and the J segment 4 bases; nucleotides outside the gene matches: 8. CDR3 nucleotide sequence: TGTGCCAGCAGCTCAAGACAGGGGAGGATAGAGACCCAGTACTTC. This encodes CASSSRQGRIETQYF.

CDR3 DNA sequence: TGTGCCAGCTCCCGACGACAGGGGGCAGACACTGAAGCTTTCTTT. Its protein is CASSRRQGADTEAFF. This chain links TRBV18 with TRBJ1-1; 10 nucleotides line up with TRBD1. CDR1 is KGHSH and CDR2 is LQKENI in the germline V gene. V dropped 6 bases and J dropped 3; count of bases not matched to a gene: 7. This CDR3 is built from 15 residues.

This chain connects TRBV5-1 to TRBJ2-3, with D perhaps matching TRBD2 (5 bases). CDR3 length: 14 residues. V was cut by 5 bases and J by 4 bases, with 14 bases left in between. CDR1 is SGHRS and CDR2 is YFSETQ in the germline V gene. CDR3 DNA: TGCGCCAGCAGAACGGGGAGTTCCTCAGATACGCAGTATTTT. Translated: CASRTGSSSDTQYF.

V and J are TRBV30 and TRBJ1-1; maybe TRBD1 (6 bases). The germline V gene has CDR1 GTSNPN and CDR2 SVGIG (reference sequence). The CDR3 is 13 residues long. Trimming stripped 4 bases from V and 7 bases from J, with 16 bases between. The CDR3 loop reads CAWTTGSPVEAFF. CDR3 DNA: TGTGCCTGGACCACAGGGTCCCCCGTTGAAGCTTTCTTT.

As to this clone: One end of the junction does not line up with germline, which may come from a read error. The chain employs TRBV7-9 and TRBJ1-1; 8 bases match TRBD1. The CDR3 totals 12 residues. Germline loops: CDR1 SEHNR, CDR2 FQNEAQ (reference sequence). The CDR3 bases are TGTTCCAGCAGCTCTGGACAGGGAGAAGCTTTCTTT. The encoded protein is CSSSSGQGEAFF.

A word on this clone: The same CDR3 arises from other DNA sequences in this sample as well. V usage is TRBV7-3 and J usage is TRBJ2-1; 11 bases are a match to TRBD2. Trimming removed 6 bases from V and 4 bases from J; junction bases left unmatched: 5. The CDR3 sequence is 15 residues long. Per the germline V gene, CDR1 is SGHTA and CDR2 is FQGTGA. The CDR3 loop reads CASSLAGGPYNEQFF. CDR3 in DNA: TGTGCCAGCAGTCTAGCGGGGGGACCATACAATGAGCAGTTCTTC.

This sequence joins TRBV5-1 and TRBJ1-2, with a tentative D call TRBD1 (5 bases). This CDR3 has 13 residues. CDR1 SGHRS and CDR2 YFSETQ come from the germline V gene. V gave up 10 bases and J gave up 4 bases, with 17 bases separating them. CDR3 bases: TGCGCCGGGGTCGGGGGTTCAGCCTATGGCTACACCTTC. Its translation: CAGVGGSAYGYTF.

The rearrangement links TRBV30 to TRBJ1-1; D not resolved. Germline CDR1 GTSNPN, CDR2 SVGIG (reference sequence). This CDR3 comprises 13 residues. V lost 1 base to trimming and J lost 7 bases, with 13 bases between them. CDR3 amino acids: CAWSAMSGGEAFF. As DNA, the CDR3 is TGTGCCTGGAGTGCCATGTCCGGAGGTGAAGCTTTCTTT. The complete variable domain, with remaining parts taken from reference TRBV30 and TRBJ1-1, reads SQTIHQWPATLVQPVGSPLSLECTVEGTSNPNLYWYRQAAGRGLQLLFYSVGIGQISSEVPQNLSASRPQDRQFILSSKKLLLSDSGFYLCAWSAMSGGEAFFGQGTRLTVV.

A few counts support this clone. The chain is built from TRBV7-2 and TRBJ2-5; D is possibly TRBD2 (6 bases). The V end was cut by 5 bases, the J end by 2 bases, with 12 bases between. This CDR3 has 14 residues. CDR1 SGHTA and CDR2 FQGNSA come from the germline V gene. The CDR3 protein is CASSREWGQETQYF. CDR3 in DNA: TGTGCCAGCAGCCGGGAGTGGGGGCAAGAGACCCAGTACTTC.